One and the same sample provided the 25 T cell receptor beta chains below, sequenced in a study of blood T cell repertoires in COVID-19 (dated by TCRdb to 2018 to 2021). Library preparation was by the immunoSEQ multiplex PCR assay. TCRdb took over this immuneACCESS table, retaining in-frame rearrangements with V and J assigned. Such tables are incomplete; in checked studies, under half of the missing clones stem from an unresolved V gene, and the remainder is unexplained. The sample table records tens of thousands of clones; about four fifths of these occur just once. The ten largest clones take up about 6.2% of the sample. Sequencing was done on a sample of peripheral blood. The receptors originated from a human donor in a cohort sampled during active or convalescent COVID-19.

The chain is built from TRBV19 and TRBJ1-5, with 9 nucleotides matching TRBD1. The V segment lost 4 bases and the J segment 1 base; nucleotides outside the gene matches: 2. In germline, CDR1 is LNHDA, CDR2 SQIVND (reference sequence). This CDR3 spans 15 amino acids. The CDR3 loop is CASSKQGASNQPQHF. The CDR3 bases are TGTGCCAGTAGTAAACAGGGGGCAAGCAATCAGCCCCAGCATTTT.

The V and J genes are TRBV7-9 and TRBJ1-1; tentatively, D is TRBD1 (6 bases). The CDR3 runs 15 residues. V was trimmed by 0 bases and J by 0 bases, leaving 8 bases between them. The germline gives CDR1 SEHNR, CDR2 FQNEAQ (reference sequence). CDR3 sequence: CASSLAGTMNTEAFF. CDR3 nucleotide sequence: TGTGCCAGCAGCTTAGCGGGGACAATGAACACTGAAGCTTTCTTT.

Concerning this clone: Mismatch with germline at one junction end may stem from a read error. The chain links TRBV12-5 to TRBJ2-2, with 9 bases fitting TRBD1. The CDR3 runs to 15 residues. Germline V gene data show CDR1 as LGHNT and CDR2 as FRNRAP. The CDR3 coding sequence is TGTGCTAGTGGTTGGGGGACAGGGAACCCCGGGGAGCTGTTTTTT. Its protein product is CASGWGTGNPGELFF.

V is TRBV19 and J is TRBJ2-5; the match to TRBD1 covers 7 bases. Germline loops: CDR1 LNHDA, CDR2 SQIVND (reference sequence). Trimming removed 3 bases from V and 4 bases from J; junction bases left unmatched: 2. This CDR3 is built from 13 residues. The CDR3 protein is CASSINRGETQYF. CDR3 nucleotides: TGTGCCAGTAGTATCAACAGGGGAGAGACCCAGTACTTC.

The CDR3 loop reads CATRTQNTGELFF. CDR3 DNA sequence: TGTGCCACCCGGACACAAAACACCGGGGAGCTGTTTTTT. This chain connects TRBV7-2 to TRBJ2-2; perhaps TRBD1 as D (5 bases). The V gene lost 10 bases and the J gene lost 2 bases, with 11 bases spanning the gap. CDR1 SGHTA and CDR2 FQGNSA come from the germline V gene. The CDR3 extends over 13 amino acids.

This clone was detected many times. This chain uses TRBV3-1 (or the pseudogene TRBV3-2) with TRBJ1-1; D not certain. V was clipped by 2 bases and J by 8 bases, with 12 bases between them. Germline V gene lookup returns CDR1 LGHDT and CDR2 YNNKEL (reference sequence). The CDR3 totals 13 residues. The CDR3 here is CASSQSRLYEAFF. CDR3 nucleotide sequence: TGTGCCAGCAGCCAAAGTAGACTGTACGAAGCTTTCTTT.

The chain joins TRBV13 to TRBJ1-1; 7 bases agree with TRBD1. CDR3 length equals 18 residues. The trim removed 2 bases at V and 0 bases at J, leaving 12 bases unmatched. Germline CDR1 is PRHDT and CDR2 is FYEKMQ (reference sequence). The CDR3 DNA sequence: TGTGCCAGCAGCTTAACTGTCGACAGGGACACTATGAACACTGAAGCTTTCTTT. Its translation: CASSLTVDRDTMNTEAFF.

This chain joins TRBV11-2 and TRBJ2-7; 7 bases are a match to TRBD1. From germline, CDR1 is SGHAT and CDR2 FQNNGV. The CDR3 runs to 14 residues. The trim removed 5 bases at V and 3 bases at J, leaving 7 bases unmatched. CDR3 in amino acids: CASSAWDRSYEQYF. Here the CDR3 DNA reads TGTGCCAGCAGCGCCTGGGACAGAAGCTACGAGCAGTACTTC.

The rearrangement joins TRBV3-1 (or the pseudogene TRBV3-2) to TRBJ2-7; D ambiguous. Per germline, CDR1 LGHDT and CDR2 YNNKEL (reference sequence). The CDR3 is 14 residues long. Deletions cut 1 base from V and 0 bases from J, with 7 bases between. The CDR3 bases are TGTGCCAGCAGCCAAGTATTCAGCTCCTACGAGCAGTACTTC. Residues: CASSQVFSSYEQYF.

The CDR3: CASSYQGVRYF. Written as DNA, the CDR3 is TGTGCCAGCAGTTACCAGGGCGTCCGGTATTTT. The J gene is TRBJ2-3, the V gene TRBV6-2 or TRBV6-3; TRBD1 is a possible D gene (5 bases). CDR3 length: 11 amino acids. V was clipped by 2 bases and J by 14 bases, with 11 bases between them. The germline V gene has CDR1 MNHEY and CDR2 SVGEGT.

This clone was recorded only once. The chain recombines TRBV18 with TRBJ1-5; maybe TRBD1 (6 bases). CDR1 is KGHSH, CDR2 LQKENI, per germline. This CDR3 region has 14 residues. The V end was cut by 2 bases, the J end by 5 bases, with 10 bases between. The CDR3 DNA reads TGTGCCAGCTCACCAACAGGGATGGATCAGCCCCAGCATTTT. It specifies CASSPTGMDQPQHF.

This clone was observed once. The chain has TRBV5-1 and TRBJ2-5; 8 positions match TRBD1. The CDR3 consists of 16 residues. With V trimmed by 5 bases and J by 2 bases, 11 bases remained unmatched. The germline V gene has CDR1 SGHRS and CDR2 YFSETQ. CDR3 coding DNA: TGCGCCAGCAGAAGTCAGGGGGCGGCCCTACAAGAGACCCAGTACTTC. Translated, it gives CASRSQGAALQETQYF.

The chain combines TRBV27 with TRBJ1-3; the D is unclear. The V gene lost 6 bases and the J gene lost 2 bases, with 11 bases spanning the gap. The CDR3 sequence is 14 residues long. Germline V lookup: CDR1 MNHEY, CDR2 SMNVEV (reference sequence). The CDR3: CASSISPTGNTIYF. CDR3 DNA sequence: TGTGCCAGCAGCATTAGTCCCACTGGAAACACCATATATTTT.

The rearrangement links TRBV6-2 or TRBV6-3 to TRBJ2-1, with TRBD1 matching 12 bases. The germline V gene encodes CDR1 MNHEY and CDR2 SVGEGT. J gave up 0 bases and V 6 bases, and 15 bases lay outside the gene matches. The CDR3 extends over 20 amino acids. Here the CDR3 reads CASSRSGTGGYQNSYNEQFF. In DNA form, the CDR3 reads TGTGCCAGCAGCAGAAGCGGGACAGGGGGCTATCAAAACTCCTACAATGAGCAGTTCTTC.

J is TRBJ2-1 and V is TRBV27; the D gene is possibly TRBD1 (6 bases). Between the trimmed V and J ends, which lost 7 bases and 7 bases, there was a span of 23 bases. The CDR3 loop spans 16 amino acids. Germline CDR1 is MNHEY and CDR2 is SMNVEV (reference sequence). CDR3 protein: CASTRTATGLWNEQFF. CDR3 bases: TGTGCCAGCACCAGGACAGCTACTGGGCTTTGGAATGAGCAGTTCTTC.

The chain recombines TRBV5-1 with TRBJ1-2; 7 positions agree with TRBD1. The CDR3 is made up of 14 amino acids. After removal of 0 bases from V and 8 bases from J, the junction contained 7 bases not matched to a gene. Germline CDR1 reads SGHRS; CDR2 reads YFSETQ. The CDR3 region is CASSLALRQGGYTF. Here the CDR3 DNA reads TGCGCCAGCAGCTTGGCCCTTAGACAGGGCGGCTACACCTTC.

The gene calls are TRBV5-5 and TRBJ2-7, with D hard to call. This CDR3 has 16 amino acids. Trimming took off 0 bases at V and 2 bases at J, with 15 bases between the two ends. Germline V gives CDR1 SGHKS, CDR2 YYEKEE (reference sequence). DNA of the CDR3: TGTGCCAGCAGCTTGGCCCCGACTGTGGATCCCTACGAGCAGTACTTC. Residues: CASSLAPTVDPYEQYF.

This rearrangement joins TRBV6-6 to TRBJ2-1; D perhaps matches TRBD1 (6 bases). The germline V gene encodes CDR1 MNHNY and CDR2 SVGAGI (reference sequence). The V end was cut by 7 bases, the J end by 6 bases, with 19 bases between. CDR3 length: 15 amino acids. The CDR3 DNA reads TGTGCCAGCACCCCCACAGGGTCCCTCCCCAATGAGCAGTTCTTC. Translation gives CASTPTGSLPNEQFF.

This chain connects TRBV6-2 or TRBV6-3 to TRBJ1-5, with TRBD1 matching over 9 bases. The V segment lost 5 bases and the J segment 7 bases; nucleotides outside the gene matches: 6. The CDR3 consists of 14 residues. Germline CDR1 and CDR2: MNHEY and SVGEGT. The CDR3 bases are TGTGCCAGCAGTCCGGGACAGGGAAGGCAGCCCCAGCATTTT. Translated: CASSPGQGRQPQHF.

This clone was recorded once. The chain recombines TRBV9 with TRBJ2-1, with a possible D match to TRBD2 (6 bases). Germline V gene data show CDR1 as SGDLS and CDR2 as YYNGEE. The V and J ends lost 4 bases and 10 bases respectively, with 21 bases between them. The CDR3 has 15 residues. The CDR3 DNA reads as TGTGCCAGCAGCCCCCGGGGTAGCGGATTTGGAGAGCAGTTCTTC. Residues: CASSPRGSGFGEQFF.

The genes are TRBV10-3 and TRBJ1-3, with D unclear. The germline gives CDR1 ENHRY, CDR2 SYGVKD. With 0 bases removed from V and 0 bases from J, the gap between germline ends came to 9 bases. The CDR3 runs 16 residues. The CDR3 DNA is TGTGCCATCAGTGAGTCACACAGAACCTCTGGAAACACCATATATTTT. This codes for CAISESHRTSGNTIYF.

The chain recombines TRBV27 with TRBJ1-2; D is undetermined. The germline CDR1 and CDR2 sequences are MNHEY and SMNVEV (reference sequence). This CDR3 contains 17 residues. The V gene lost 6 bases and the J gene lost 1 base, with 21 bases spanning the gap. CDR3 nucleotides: TGTGCCAGCAGCCCCGGGGTTAACAGCTTAGTTAACTATGGCTACACCTTC. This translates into CASSPGVNSLVNYGYTF.

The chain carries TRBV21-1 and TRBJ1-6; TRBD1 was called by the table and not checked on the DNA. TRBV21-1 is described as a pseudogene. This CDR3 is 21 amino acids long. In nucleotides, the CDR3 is TGTGCCAGCAGCAGTAACGACCAGCGGGATATCAGGGGGCGAGGGAATTCACCCCTCCACTTT. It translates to CASSSNDQRDIRGRGNSPLHF.

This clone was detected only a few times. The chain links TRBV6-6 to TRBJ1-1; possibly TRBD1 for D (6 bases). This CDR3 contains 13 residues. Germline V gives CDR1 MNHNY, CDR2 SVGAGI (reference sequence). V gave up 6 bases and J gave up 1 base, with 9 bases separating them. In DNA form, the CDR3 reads TGTGCCAGCAGGGGGGCAGAGAACACTGAAGCTTTCTTT. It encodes CASRGAENTEAFF.

CDR3 amino acids: CATSPAEEGLGGNQPQHF. The CDR3 nucleotides read TGTGCCACCAGCCCAGCAGAGGAGGGGCTAGGAGGCAATCAGCCCCAGCATTTT. This chain connects TRBV15 to TRBJ1-5; possibly TRBD1 for D (5 bases). Deletions cut 5 bases from V and 2 bases from J, with 22 bases between. The V gene's germline CDR1 is LNHNV and CDR2 YYDKDF (reference sequence). The CDR3 sequence is 18 residues long.